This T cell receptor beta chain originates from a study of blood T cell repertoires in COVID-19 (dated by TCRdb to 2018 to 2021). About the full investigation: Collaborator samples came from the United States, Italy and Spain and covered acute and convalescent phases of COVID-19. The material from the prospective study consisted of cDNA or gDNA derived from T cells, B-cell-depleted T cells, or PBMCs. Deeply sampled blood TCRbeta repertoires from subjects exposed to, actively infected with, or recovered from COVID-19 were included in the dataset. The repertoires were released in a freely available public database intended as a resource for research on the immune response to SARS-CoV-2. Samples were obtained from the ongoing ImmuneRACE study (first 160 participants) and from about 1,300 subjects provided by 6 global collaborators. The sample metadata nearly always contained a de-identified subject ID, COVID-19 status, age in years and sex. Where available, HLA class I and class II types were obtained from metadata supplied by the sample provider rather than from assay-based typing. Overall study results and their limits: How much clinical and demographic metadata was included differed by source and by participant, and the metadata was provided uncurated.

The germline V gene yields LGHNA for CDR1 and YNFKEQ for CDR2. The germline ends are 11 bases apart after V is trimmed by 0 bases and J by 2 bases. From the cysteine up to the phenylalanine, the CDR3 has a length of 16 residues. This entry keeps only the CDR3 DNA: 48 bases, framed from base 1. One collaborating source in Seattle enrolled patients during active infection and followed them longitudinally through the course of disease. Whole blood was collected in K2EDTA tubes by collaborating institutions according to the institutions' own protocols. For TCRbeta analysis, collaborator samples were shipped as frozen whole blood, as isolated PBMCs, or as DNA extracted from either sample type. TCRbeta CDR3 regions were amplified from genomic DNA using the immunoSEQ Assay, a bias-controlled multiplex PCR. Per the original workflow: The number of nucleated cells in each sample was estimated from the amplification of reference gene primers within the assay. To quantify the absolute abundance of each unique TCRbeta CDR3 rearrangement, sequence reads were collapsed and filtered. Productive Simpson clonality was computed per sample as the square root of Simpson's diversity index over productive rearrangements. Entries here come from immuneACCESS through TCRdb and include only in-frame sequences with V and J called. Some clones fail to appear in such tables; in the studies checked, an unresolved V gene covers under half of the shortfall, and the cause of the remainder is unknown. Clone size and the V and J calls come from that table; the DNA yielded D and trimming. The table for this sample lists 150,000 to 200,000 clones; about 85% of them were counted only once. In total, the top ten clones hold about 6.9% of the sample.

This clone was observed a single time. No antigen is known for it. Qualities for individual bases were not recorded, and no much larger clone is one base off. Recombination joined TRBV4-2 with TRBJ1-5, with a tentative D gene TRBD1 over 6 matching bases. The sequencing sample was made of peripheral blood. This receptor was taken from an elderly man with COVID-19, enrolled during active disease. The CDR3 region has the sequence CASSQDLGGGNQPQHF. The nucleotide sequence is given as TGTGCCAGCAGCCAAGATCTTGGGGGCGGCAATCAGCCCCAGCATTTT.